A single sample is the source of the 4 T cell receptor beta chains below, sequenced in a study of T cells in Graves' hyperthyroidism and ophthalmopathy. Amplification of TCR beta CDR3 regions used RNA as the template. HTBI primers were employed in a first-round RT-PCR of the TCR CDR3. TCRdb reanalysed the multiplex PCR reads using MiXCR and keeps one entry per CDR3 protein. The sample includes about 640,000 distinct CDR3 sequences, more than 20% of them seen just once. The source material was blood. All receptors derive from a man aged 25-40 years with Graves' ophthalmopathy.

The sample holds a few counts of this clonotype. The CDR3: CSARIWDRDTEAFF. CDR3 sequence (DNA): TGCAGCGCCCGTATCTGGGACAGGGACACTGAAGCTTTCTTT. The chain is built from TRBV29-1 and TRBJ1-1, with 9 bases fitting TRBD1. CDR1 and CDR2 from the germline V gene are SQVTM and ANQGSEA. The CDR3 runs 14 residues. Trimming removed 7 bases from V and 3 bases from J; junction bases left unmatched: 9.

The genes are TRBV27 and TRBJ1-2; unclear D gene. With 5 bases removed from V and 3 bases from J, the gap between germline ends came to 16 bases. Looked up from germline, CDR1 is MNHEY and CDR2 is SMNVEV (reference sequence). The CDR3 covers 15 residues. CDR3 residues: CASSARTALDYGYTF. The CDR3 DNA reads TGTGCCAGCAGTGCCCGGACGGCCTTAGACTATGGCTACACCTTC.

As concerns this clonotype: This may arise from a read error, as a much more abundant clone is one base away. V is TRBV11-2 and J is TRBJ2-7; 12 bases map to TRBD2. This CDR3 comprises 18 residues. Germline CDR1 and CDR2: SGHAT and FQNNGV. The CDR3 reads CASSSSGTSGLPSCEQYF. The CDR3 DNA is TGTGCCAGCAGCTCCAGTGGGACTAGCGGGTTACCGTCCTGCGAGCAGTACTTC.

Ten or more counts support this clonotype. The genes are TRBV3-1 and TRBJ1-3; no reliable D call. V lost 4 bases and J 0 bases, leaving 13 bases between the germline ends. The germline gives CDR1 LGHDT, CDR2 YNNKEL (reference sequence). The CDR3 runs to 16 residues. The CDR3 nucleotides read TGTGCCAGCAGCCGAGCGGACGCGAGCTCTGGAAACACCATATATTTT. It translates to CASSRADASSGNTIYF.